Presented here are 25 T cell receptor beta chains from one specimen sequenced in a study of T cells in Graves' hyperthyroidism and ophthalmopathy. Researchers amplified the TCR beta CDR3 regions from RNA transcripts. When the TCR CDR3 underwent first-round RT-PCR, the HTBI primer set was used. One entry per CDR3 protein, called by TCRdb with MiXCR from the multiplex PCR reads. The sample holds around 500,000 distinct CDR3 sequences; 14% are singletons and the top ten take more than 11%. The sample was blood. The origin of the receptors is a woman between 40 and 55 years old with Graves' hyperthyroidism.

This clonotype was picked up many times. The junction departs from the called germline gene at one end, perhaps through a read error. V gene TRBV12-3 or TRBV12-4 combines with J gene TRBJ1-1; D is unclear. This CDR3 is 13 amino acids long. CDR3 sequence: CASSLGGSTEAFF. The DNA for the CDR3 is TGTGCCAGCAGCTTAGGTGGGTCCACTGAAGCTTTCTTT.

This clonotype was recorded many times. The rearrangement joins TRBV18 to TRBJ2-1; no clear D. The V gene's germline CDR1 is KGHSH and CDR2 LQKENI. V gave up 0 bases and J gave up 6 bases, with 15 bases separating them. This CDR3 is 16 amino acids long. CDR3: CASSPPGTTSSNEQFF. CDR3 nucleotides: TGTGCCAGCTCACCACCGGGAACAACCTCTAGCAATGAGCAGTTCTTC. Full variable domain (outside the CDR3, taken from reference TRBV18 and TRBJ2-1): NAGVMQNPRHLVRRRGQEARLRCSPMKGHSHVYWYRQLPEEGLKFMVYLQKENIIDESGMPKERFSAEFPKEGPSILRIQQVVRGDSAAYFCASSPPGTTSSNEQFFGPGTRLTVL.

This chain links TRBV24-1 with TRBJ2-3; TRBD1 aligns across 7 bases. J gave up 4 bases and V 3 bases, and 3 bases lay outside the gene matches. CDR3 size: 14 residues. Per the germline V gene, CDR1 is KGHDR and CDR2 is SFDVKD. DNA of the CDR3: TGTGCCACCAGTGATCCACAGGGGTCAGATACGCAGTATTTT. As protein: CATSDPQGSDTQYF.

V gene TRBV15 combines with J gene TRBJ2-7, with D perhaps TRBD1 (5 bases). Germline values: CDR1 LNHNV, CDR2 YYDKDF (reference sequence). V lost 2 bases and J 3 bases, leaving 8 bases between the germline ends. CDR3 length equals 13 residues. CDR3 in DNA: TGTGCCACCAGCAGAAACCAGGGCTACGAGCAGTACTTC. Its protein is CATSRNQGYEQYF.

This clonotype was counted ten times or more. The chain employs TRBV5-1 and TRBJ1-2, with unresolved D. Germline V lookup: CDR1 SGHRS, CDR2 YFSETQ. The CDR3 extends over 14 amino acids. Trimming shortened V by 0 bases and J by 8 bases, and 14 bases separated the two germline ends. The CDR3 reads CASSLGQESGGYTF. In DNA form, the CDR3 reads TGCGCCAGCAGCTTGGGTCAGGAATCGGGCGGCTACACCTTC.

This clonotype was recorded at least ten times. This rearrangement joins TRBV9 to TRBJ1-1; possible D gene TRBD1, 5 bases. V lost 4 bases to trimming and J lost 6 bases, with 16 bases between them. The CDR3 totals 14 residues. CDR1 is SGDLS, CDR2 YYNGEE, per germline. The CDR3 region is CASSRSGGSAEAFF. The CDR3 nucleotides are TGTGCCAGCAGCCGAAGTGGGGGGAGCGCTGAAGCTTTCTTT.

This clonotype came up a few times. The rearrangement joins TRBV7-9 to TRBJ1-2, with 10 bases matching TRBD1. Germline loops: CDR1 SEHNR, CDR2 FQNEAQ (reference sequence). V lost 2 bases and J lost 2; bases outside the gene matches: 8. The CDR3 is 17 residues long. CDR3 amino acids: CASSLSTGGVSNYGYTF. As DNA, the CDR3 is TGTGCCAGCAGCTTATCGACAGGGGGCGTTTCGAACTATGGCTACACCTTC.

The sample holds many counts of this clonotype. The chain has TRBV20-1 and TRBJ2-7; D gene unclear. The CDR3 runs to 13 residues. Trimming took 1 base from V and 2 from J, leaving 9 bases between them. The germline CDR1 and CDR2 sequences are DFQATT and SNEGSKA (reference sequence). The CDR3 nucleotides read TGCAGTGCTAGAGTTCCTCCCGCCTACGAGCAGTACTTC. It specifies CSARVPPAYEQYF.

This chain links TRBV6-2 or TRBV6-3 with TRBJ2-7; 9 bases line up with TRBD1. Trimming took 5 bases from V and 4 from J; bases not matched to a gene: 9. The CDR3 totals 15 residues. CDR1 and CDR2 (germline): MNHEY, SVGEGT. The CDR3 DNA is TGTGCCAGCAGTACCGCCGGGACAGGGAGGTACGAGCAGTACTTC. It encodes CASSTAGTGRYEQYF.

This clonotype appeared many times. The V gene is TRBV12-3 or TRBV12-4, the J gene TRBJ1-2, with TRBD1 matching over 12 bases. The J segment lost 4 bases and the V segment lost 3 bases, leaving 12 bases of the junction unmatched. The CDR3 has 18 residues. The DNA for the CDR3 is TGTGCCAGCAGTTTTGCCAACCGGGACAGGGGGCTTGGCTATGGCTACACCTTC. It encodes CASSFANRDRGLGYGYTF.

In the case of this clonotype: A read error may produce the germline difference seen at one junction end. V and J are TRBV7-9 and TRBJ2-7, with a possible D match to TRBD2 (5 bases). The CDR3 consists of 14 residues. Germline CDR1 SEHNR, CDR2 FQNEAQ (reference sequence). CDR3 sequence reads: CASSPSAGSHEQYF. The CDR3 nucleotides read TGTGCCAGCAGCCCATCCGCGGGCTCCCACGAGCAGTACTTC. Looking up the rest from reference TRBV7-9 and TRBJ2-7 gives the full variable domain: DTGVSQNPRHKITKRGQNVTFRCDPISEHNRLYWYRQTLGQGPEFLTYFQNEAQLEKSRLLSDRFSAERPKGSFSTLEIQRTEQGDSAMYLCASSPSAGSHEQYFGPGTRLTVT.

The V gene is TRBV20-1, the J gene TRBJ2-7, with a weak D call TRBD1 (6 bases). Trimming took off 5 bases at V and 6 bases at J, with 23 bases between the two ends. This CDR3 has 15 residues. CDR1 is DFQATT and CDR2 is SNEGSKA in the germline V gene (reference sequence). The CDR3 DNA is TGCAGTGCTCAAGACAGGCTCTTCCCGGGTGGCGAGCAGTACTTC. It codes for CSAQDRLFPGGEQYF.

This clonotype came up a few times. V is TRBV24-1 and J is TRBJ2-2; D may be TRBD1 (5 bases). The CDR3 covers 13 residues. From germline, CDR1 is KGHDR and CDR2 SFDVKD. The V gene lost 4 bases and the J gene lost 4 bases, with 6 bases spanning the gap. In DNA form, the CDR3 reads TGTGCCACCAGTGAAGGGGTCACCGGGGAGCTGTTTTTT. It yields the protein CATSEGVTGELFF.

Ten or more counts support this clonotype. The chain recombines TRBV12-3 or TRBV12-4 with TRBJ1-5, with a weak D call TRBD1 (6 bases). This CDR3 is 15 amino acids long. Trimming cost V 2 bases and J 9 bases, with 17 bases left between them. CDR3 sequence: CASSLSDSLQRPQHF. The CDR3 bases are TGTGCCAGCAGTTTATCGGACAGCCTCCAGAGGCCCCAGCATTTT.

The chain combines TRBV20-1 with TRBJ2-1; the match to TRBD2 covers 12 bases. V shed 6 bases, J shed 1 base, and the junction held 22 bases outside the gene matches. The germline V gene encodes CDR1 DFQATT and CDR2 SNEGSKA (reference sequence). The CDR3 consists of 21 residues. As DNA, the CDR3 is TGCAGTGCCCCCTGGGGAACTAGCGGGAGGACCCCCCTTTTATCCTACAATGAGCAGTTCTTC. It is translated as CSAPWGTSGRTPLLSYNEQFF.

This clonotype was seen at least ten times. J is TRBJ2-7 and V is TRBV5-6; tentative D call: TRBD1 (6 bases). Germline-derived CDR1 and CDR2 are SGHDT and YYEEEE. V lost 2 bases, J lost 3 bases, and 9 bases lay in between. This CDR3 has 13 residues. The CDR3 protein is CASSFLGGYEQYF. CDR3 DNA: TGTGCCAGCAGCTTCTTAGGGGGCTACGAGCAGTACTTC.

In this sample, this clonotype turned up many times. J is TRBJ1-5 and V is TRBV5-1, with 9 bases that match TRBD1. The CDR3 has 17 amino acids. CDR1 is SGHRS and CDR2 is YFSETQ in the germline V gene. With 0 bases clipped from V and 0 bases from J, the junction kept 4 bases outside the gene matches. The CDR3 protein is CASSLVTGGDSNQPQHF. CDR3 in DNA: TGCGCCAGCAGCTTGGTGACAGGGGGAGATAGCAATCAGCCCCAGCATTTT.

Many counts were recorded for this clonotype. This sequence joins TRBV10-1 and TRBJ2-7; TRBD1 agrees at 8 bases. This CDR3 comprises 15 residues. J lost 2 bases, V lost 5 bases, and 8 bases had no gene match. Per germline, CDR1 WNHNN and CDR2 SYGVQD (reference sequence). The CDR3 loop is CASSPGGAGTYEQYF. The DNA of the CDR3 is TGCGCCAGCAGTCCAGGGGGCGCGGGTACCTACGAGCAGTACTTC.

This clonotype was recorded many times. This chain connects TRBV6-2 or TRBV6-3 to TRBJ2-7; D gene ambiguous. CDR1 is MNHEY and CDR2 is SVGEGT in the germline V gene. This CDR3 is 14 amino acids long. V was trimmed by 10 bases and J by 4 bases, leaving 20 bases between them. CDR3 amino acids: CAIQSLGMGYEQYF. CDR3 bases: TGTGCCATCCAATCCCTGGGGATGGGTTACGAGCAGTACTTC.

Ten or more counts support this clonotype. V is TRBV2 and J is TRBJ1-5; D possibly corresponds to TRBD1 (6 bases). This CDR3 spans 14 amino acids. Trimming pared 2 bases from V and 5 bases from J, leaving 10 bases between. Per the germline V gene, CDR1 is SNHLY and CDR2 is FYNNEI. CDR3 DNA sequence: TGTGCCAGCAGTGAACGGAACAGGGATCAGCCCCAGCATTTT. Protein product: CASSERNRDQPQHF.

In this sample, this clonotype turned up many times. This chain connects TRBV29-1 to TRBJ2-7, with D tentatively TRBD1 or TRBD2 (5 bases each). Germline values: CDR1 SQVTM, CDR2 ANQGSEA. V was trimmed by 7 bases and J by 6 bases, leaving 13 bases between them. The CDR3 covers 11 residues. CDR3 in amino acids: CSARDGREQYF. In DNA form, the CDR3 reads TGCAGCGCTCGGGACGGGCGCGAGCAGTACTTC.

This clonotype was seen at least ten times. The chain links TRBV5-1 to TRBJ2-3; TRBD2 matches 12 bases. Trimming cost V 4 bases and J 9 bases; bases outside gene matches: 12. In germline, CDR1 is SGHRS, CDR2 YFSETQ. The CDR3 has 16 residues. The DNA of the CDR3 is TGCGCCAGCAGCCCCATTCTAGCGGGAGGGCCTGACACGCAGTATTTT. Its translation is CASSPILAGGPDTQYF.

The chain uses TRBV11-3 and TRBJ2-2; TRBD2 aligns across 9 bases. The V segment lost 3 bases and the J segment 1 base; nucleotides outside the gene matches: 3. The CDR3 sequence is 16 residues long. CDR1 is SGHNT and CDR2 is YENEEA in the germline V gene. CDR3 sequence: CASSFGLAQNTGELFF. The CDR3 DNA reads as TGTGCCAGCAGCTTCGGACTAGCGCAGAACACCGGGGAGCTGTTTTTT.

This chain connects TRBV30 to TRBJ2-5; 7 bases map to TRBD1. The CDR3 consists of 14 residues. V shed 4 bases, J shed 2 bases, and the junction held 7 bases outside the gene matches. The germline V gene encodes CDR1 GTSNPN and CDR2 SVGIG (reference sequence). CDR3 sequence (DNA): TGTGCCTGGAAGGGACAGCCAAAGCAAGAGACCCAGTACTTC. Amino acid sequence: CAWKGQPKQETQYF.

This clonotype was picked up many times. J is TRBJ2-1 and V is TRBV7-2; TRBD2 agrees at 8 bases. The germline V gene has CDR1 SGHTA and CDR2 FQGNSA. The CDR3 is 12 residues long. V dropped 6 bases and J dropped 9; count of bases not matched to a gene: 4. The CDR3 sequence: CASSRLAREQFF. The CDR3, as DNA: TGTGCCAGCAGTCGACTAGCGCGTGAGCAGTTCTTC. Complete variable domain (other parts from reference TRBV7-2 and TRBJ2-1): GAGVSQSPSNKVTEKGKDVELRCDPISGHTALYWYRQSLGQGLEFLIYFQGNSAPDKSGLPSDRFSAERTGGSVSTLTIQRTQQEDSAVYLCASSRLAREQFFGPGTRLTVL.